This T cell receptor (beta chain) emerged from a study of T cells in Graves' hyperthyroidism and ophthalmopathy. Enrolled ophthalmopathy patients presented with a Clinical Activity Score of at least 3, a NOSPECS grade of at least 4, and disease duration under 3 months. This clonotype was picked up many times. TCR beta CDR3 sequences were amplified from RNA transcripts. First-round RT-PCR targeting the TCR CDR3 was performed with the HTBI primer set. TCRdb re-derived calls from the multiplex PCR reads in MiXCR, one entry per CDR3 protein. This table holds 200,000 to 250,000 distinct CDR3 sequences, about 24% found once. Unmatched junction bases numbered 12, after V lost 6 bases and J lost 4 bases. Germline V gene lookup returns CDR1 DFQATT and CDR2 SNEGSKA (reference sequence). The CDR3 is 15 residues long.

This chain links TRBV20-1 with TRBJ2-7, with TRBD2 matching over 10 bases. The sequencing input was blood. The sequence was collected from a woman between 40 and 55 years old with Graves' ophthalmopathy. The CDR3 spells CSAPGGAGGRYEQYF. In nucleotides, the CDR3 is TGCAGTGCGCCCGGTGGAGCGGGAGGGCGTTACGAGCAGTACTTC.